What follows are 27 T cell receptor beta chains derived from one specimen sequenced in a study of blood T cell repertoires in COVID-19. This table comes from immunoSEQ multiplex PCR, and its TCRdb copy is limited to in-frame clones, with some not included. The sample has a few hundred thousand clones, 85% to 90% seen once; the top ten hold under 2%. The specimen was PBMCs or T cells enriched from blood (not recorded which). Receptors originate from a man between 35 and 55 years old who had recovered from COVID-19.

This clone occurred once. The rearrangement uses TRBV2 and TRBJ2-6; D might be TRBD2 (5 bases). The CDR3 loop spans 14 amino acids. Germline CDR1 and CDR2: SNHLY and FYNNEI. The V end was cut by 6 bases, the J end by 4 bases, with 10 bases between. The CDR3 here is CASRAGTGANVLTF. The CDR3 DNA sequence: TGTGCCAGCAGGGCGGGCACGGGGGCCAACGTCCTGACTTTC.

This clone has a single count. This chain joins TRBV30 and TRBJ2-6; D is possibly TRBD2 (6 bases). Trimming removed 2 bases at V and 0 bases at J, with 23 bases between. Looked up from germline, CDR1 is GTSNPN and CDR2 is SVGIG (reference sequence). The CDR3 extends over 20 amino acids. The CDR3 loop reads CAWSPYRGTAGSSGANVLTF. The DNA for the CDR3 is TGTGCCTGGAGTCCCTACCGAGGGACGGCGGGAAGCTCTGGGGCCAACGTCCTGACTTTC. The whole variable domain, filled in from reference TRBV30 and TRBJ2-6, reads SQTIHQWPATLVQPVGSPLSLECTVEGTSNPNLYWYRQAAGRGLQLLFYSVGIGQISSEVPQNLSASRPQDRQFILSSKKLLLSDSGFYLCAWSPYRGTAGSSGANVLTFGAGSRLTVL.

This chain joins TRBV10-3 and TRBJ1-2, with 9 bases identical to TRBD1. Germline values: CDR1 ENHRY, CDR2 SYGVKD. Trimming removed 6 bases from V and 6 bases from J; junction bases left unmatched: 11. The CDR3 contains 15 residues. CDR3 amino acids: CAIRGTGNGFDGYTF. The CDR3 DNA reads as TGTGCCATCAGGGGGACAGGGAACGGTTTTGATGGCTACACCTTC.

CDR3 coding DNA: TGTGCCTGGGCCCGTGGGGGCAGGGGGACAGATACGCAGTATTTT. Amino acids: CAWARGGRGTDTQYF. The J gene is TRBJ2-3, the V gene TRBV30; TRBD1 aligns across 7 bases. CDR1 and CDR2 (germline): GTSNPN, SVGIG (reference sequence). The CDR3 totals 15 residues. V lost 5 bases, J lost 3 bases, and 11 bases stayed unmatched.

V gene TRBV27 combines with J gene TRBJ2-1, with 7 bases fitting TRBD2. Germline assignment: CDR1 MNHEY and CDR2 SMNVEV (reference sequence). The CDR3 sequence is 13 residues long. V lost 2 bases to trimming and J lost 6 bases; unmatched junction nucleotides: 1. CDR3 loop: CASSLGGVNEQFF. As DNA, the CDR3 is TGTGCCAGCAGTTTAGGGGGGGTCAATGAGCAGTTCTTC.

V gene TRBV20-1 combines with J gene TRBJ1-1; D is unclear. Trimming shortened V by 5 bases and J by 7 bases, and 11 bases separated the two germline ends. The CDR3 length is 11 residues. CDR1 is DFQATT and CDR2 is SNEGSKA in the germline V gene (reference sequence). Written as DNA, the CDR3 is TGCAGTGCTGACCGGGAAATTGAAGCTTTCTTT. It encodes CSADREIEAFF.

The genes are TRBV7-9 and TRBJ1-2; the D gene is possibly TRBD1 (6 bases). V shed 3 bases and J shed 5 bases, with 10 bases lying between them. The CDR3 sequence is 13 residues long. CDR1 is SEHNR, CDR2 FQNEAQ, per germline (reference sequence). CDR3 sequence (DNA): TGTGCCAGCAGCTTTCAGGGGTGGTATGGCTACACCTTC. Translated: CASSFQGWYGYTF.

The rearrangement links TRBV19 to TRBJ1-5; 7 bases fit TRBD1. V lost 5 bases, J lost 4 bases, and 11 bases stayed unmatched. Germline lookup yields CDR1 LNHDA and CDR2 SQIVND (reference sequence). This CDR3 has 16 residues. The CDR3 nucleotides are TGTGCCAGTAGTGTTATACGGACAGGTAGTAATCAGCCCCAGCATTTT. It specifies CASSVIRTGSNQPQHF.

This chain links TRBV7-2 with TRBJ1-1; no firm D call. V dropped 4 bases and J dropped 1 base, with 7 bases sitting between them. The germline gives CDR1 SGHTA, CDR2 FQGNSA. This CDR3 contains 13 residues. The CDR3 DNA follows: TGTGCCAGCAGCTCTGGTAGGAACACTGAAGCTTTCTTT. This encodes CASSSGRNTEAFF.

The chain has TRBV19 and TRBJ1-5; TRBD1 matches at 9 bases. V lost 7 bases and J lost 2; bases outside the gene matches: 9. The CDR3 has 16 residues. The V gene's germline CDR1 is LNHDA and CDR2 SQIVND (reference sequence). The CDR3, as DNA: TGTGCCAGTACCATGGACAGGGGCCAAGGCAATCAGCCCCAGCATTTT. This sequence encodes CASTMDRGQGNQPQHF.

V is TRBV6-5 and J is TRBJ1-1; D unclear. The V gene lost 0 bases and the J gene lost 2 bases, with 10 bases spanning the gap. The CDR3 extends over 15 amino acids. CDR1 and CDR2 (germline): MNHEY, SVGAGI. The CDR3 bases are TGTGCCAGCAGTTACTCGGAGGCAGACAACACTGAAGCTTTCTTT. It codes for CASSYSEADNTEAFF.

The V and J genes are TRBV7-9 and TRBJ2-7; 7 bases fit TRBD1. V lost 4 bases to trimming and J lost 1 base; unmatched junction nucleotides: 4. This CDR3 comprises 14 residues. Germline loops: CDR1 SEHNR, CDR2 FQNEAQ (reference sequence). The CDR3 region is CASSSPGQSYEQYF. In DNA, the CDR3 is TGTGCCAGCAGCTCCCCGGGACAGTCCTACGAGCAGTACTTC.

This chain uses TRBV11-1 with TRBJ2-3; TRBD2 agrees at 10 bases. CDR3 length equals 15 residues. V dropped 5 bases and J dropped 0; count of bases not matched to a gene: 2. In germline, CDR1 is SGHAT, CDR2 FQDESV (reference sequence). CDR3 protein: CASSLTSGSTDTQYF. CDR3 DNA: TGTGCCAGCAGCCTGACTAGCGGGAGCACAGATACGCAGTATTTT.

The V and J genes are TRBV27 and TRBJ1-1, with 9 bases fitting TRBD1. The CDR3 length is 14 residues. Germline V CDR1 and CDR2: MNHEY, SMNVEV (reference sequence). J gave up 10 bases and V 5 bases, and 11 bases lay outside the gene matches. DNA of the CDR3: TGTGCCAGCAGTCCGACAGGGGGGTTTAGTAGAGCTTTCTTT. Translated: CASSPTGGFSRAFF.

The table lists this clone with a few counts. This chain links TRBV18 with TRBJ1-1; perhaps TRBD1 as D (6 bases). CDR3 length: 16 amino acids. Trimming left V 3 bases short and J 0 bases short, with 14 bases between. Germline loops: CDR1 KGHSH, CDR2 LQKENI. In DNA, the CDR3 is TGTGCCAGCTCACCTCTGTTACAGGGTGTGAACACTGAAGCTTTCTTT. Protein product: CASSPLLQGVNTEAFF.

This clone has a handful of counts. The chain uses TRBV7-2 and TRBJ1-2; tentatively, D is TRBD1 (6 bases). The CDR3 covers 16 residues. CDR1 and CDR2 from the germline V gene are SGHTA and FQGNSA. V was pared by 5 bases and J by 0 bases, with 16 bases between. CDR3: CASSRQESDANYGYTF. CDR3 sequence (DNA): TGTGCCAGCAGCAGACAGGAGAGCGACGCTAACTATGGCTACACCTTC.

This clone was detected once. The V gene is TRBV2, the J gene TRBJ2-3; D is possibly TRBD2 (5 bases). Trimming removed 2 bases from V and 0 bases from J, with 6 bases in between. The CDR3 totals 14 residues. Looked up from germline, CDR1 is SNHLY and CDR2 is FYNNEI. The CDR3 DNA is TGTGCCAGCAGTGAACAGCGGAGCACAGATACGCAGTATTTT. Protein product: CASSEQRSTDTQYF.

The chain combines TRBV4-2 with TRBJ2-5; the D gene is possibly TRBD2 (5 bases). Trimming removed 5 bases from V and 1 base from J, with 8 bases in between. The germline V gene has CDR1 LGHNA and CDR2 YNFKEQ. The CDR3 spans 13 residues. The DNA for the CDR3 is TGTGCCAGCAGCTTAAGCGGCCAAGAGACCCAGTACTTC. Amino acid sequence: CASSLSGQETQYF.

A single count supports this clone. The V call is TRBV5-1, the J call TRBJ2-7; TRBD2 matches 7 bases. In germline, CDR1 is SGHRS, CDR2 YFSETQ. V shed 6 bases, J shed 2 bases, and the junction held 2 bases outside the gene matches. The length of the CDR3 is 12 residues. The CDR3 coding sequence is TGCGCCAGCAACGCGGGAGCCTACGAGCAGTACTTC. This gives the protein CASNAGAYEQYF.

CDR3 coding DNA: TGTGCCAGCAGCCCAGGGCAACCACGCTTCTCCTACGAGCAGTACTTC. It specifies CASSPGQPRFSYEQYF. This chain joins TRBV4-2 and TRBJ2-7, with a possible D match to TRBD1 (5 bases). CDR1 LGHNA and CDR2 YNFKEQ come from the germline V gene. This CDR3 region has 16 residues. V lost 4 bases, J lost 0 bases, and 16 bases lay in between.

The chain carries TRBV9 and TRBJ1-2; TRBD1 matches 8 bases. The CDR3 runs to 15 residues. Germline values: CDR1 SGDLS, CDR2 YYNGEE. V shed 4 bases, J shed 4 bases, and the junction held 9 bases outside the gene matches. The CDR3 spells CASSIDTGGSYGYTF. The CDR3 DNA reads as TGTGCCAGCAGCATAGACACAGGGGGGAGCTATGGCTACACCTTC. Together with reference TRBV9 and TRBJ1-2, the CDR3 gives the full variable domain: DSGVTQTPKHLITATGQRVTLRCSPRSGDLSVYWYQQSLDQGLQFLIQYYNGEERAKGNILERFSAQQFPDLHSELNLSSLELGDSALYFCASSIDTGGSYGYTFGSGTRLTVV.

The gene calls are TRBV7-3 and TRBJ2-5, with D perhaps TRBD2 (6 bases). CDR1 and CDR2 from the germline V gene are SGHTA and FQGTGA. Trimming shortened V by 3 bases and J by 5 bases, and 7 bases separated the two germline ends. This CDR3 has 12 residues. The CDR3 reads CASSFGGETQYF. CDR3 nucleotide sequence: TGTGCCAGCAGCTTTGGGGGGGAGACCCAGTACTTC.

This chain joins TRBV27 and TRBJ2-3; 9 bases map to TRBD2. From germline, CDR1 is MNHEY and CDR2 SMNVEV (reference sequence). This CDR3 has 16 residues. Trimming removed 3 bases from V and 1 base from J; junction bases left unmatched: 5. The DNA of the CDR3 is TGTGCCAGCAGTTTCGGTGCGGGAGGGGGCACAGATACGCAGTATTTT. Amino acid sequence: CASSFGAGGGTDTQYF.

J is TRBJ2-1 and V is TRBV6-1; the D is unclear. V lost 4 bases to trimming and J lost 0 bases, with 10 bases between them. Germline-derived CDR1 and CDR2 are MNHNS and SASEGT. The CDR3 covers 15 residues. CDR3 sequence (DNA): TGTGCCAGCAGTGGAGCGCCGAGCTCCTACAATGAGCAGTTCTTC. This sequence encodes CASSGAPSSYNEQFF.

This chain links TRBV5-3 with TRBJ2-3; maybe TRBD2 (6 bases). TRBV5-3 is an ORF, with its function uncertain. This CDR3 is built from 15 residues. V lost 2 bases, J lost 4 bases, and 14 bases lay in between. The CDR3 region has the DNA TGTGCCAGAAGCTTAATGGGCGGGGAGGCAGATACGCAGTATTTT. Translated, it gives CARSLMGGEADTQYF.

V usage is TRBV3-1 (or the pseudogene TRBV3-2) and J usage is TRBJ2-2, with TRBD2 as a possible D gene (5 bases). The CDR3 is 15 amino acids. Trimming took 4 bases from V and 4 from J, leaving 13 bases between them. Germline CDR1 LGHDT, CDR2 YNNKEL (reference sequence). CDR3 sequence reads: CASSRPPSLTGELFF. The CDR3 nucleotides read TGTGCCAGCAGCCGCCCCCCTAGCCTCACCGGGGAGCTGTTTTTT.

J is TRBJ2-4 and V is TRBV6-5; D is undetermined. V lost 6 bases and J lost 6, with 15 bases in between. Per the germline V gene, CDR1 is MNHEY and CDR2 is SVGAGI. The CDR3 loop spans 14 amino acids. The CDR3 reads CASSDSTGTNIQYF. The CDR3, as DNA: TGTGCCAGCAGCGACTCCACCGGTACAAACATTCAGTACTTC.